These T cell receptor beta chains were read from a single sample in a study of OX40 agonist ivuxolimab in advanced cancers. Generated by immunoSEQ multiplex PCR, the TCRdb table keeps only in-frame clones and is missing some. The sample lists some 87,000 clones; 70% to 90% were seen once. The sequencing here drew on CD4+ or CD8+ T cells sorted from blood, taken in a trial of the OX40 agonist ivuxolimab. The receptor source for this set is an adult with an advanced solid tumor such as melanoma, head and neck, liver or kidney cancer. Both conserved end residues are trimmed from each CDR3. Expanded clones are given a class, and other clones once, few, many or no size at all.

clone_size j_call v_call cdr3_aa
few TRBJ2-5 TRBV6-5 ASSYGRKQETQY
- TRBJ2-5 TRBV5-1 ASSLGLAGGRGTQY
- TRBJ1-2 TRBV6-5 ASSSTGFRGGYT
- TRBJ2-7 TRBV5-1 ASSSSGYQGNEQY
- TRBJ2-7 TRBV18 ASSPGAIYEQY
- TRBJ1-2 TRBV6-5 ASSYKVNYGYT
- TRBJ2-5 TRBV2 ASSTRRGETQY
- TRBJ1-1 TRBV29-1 SGIQIMNTEAF
few TRBJ1-1 TRBV18 ASSPQMDAAEAF
- TRBJ2-4 TRBV6-5 ASSYRRTGLNIQY
- TRBJ1-4 TRBV7-6 ASSFTTGDGGEKLF
- TRBJ1-1 TRBV6-1 ASWGDTEAF
- TRBJ2-5 TRBV27 ASKGRGEETQY
- TRBJ1-5 TRBV5-6 ASSLVEGPQH
few TRBJ1-2 TRBV4-1 ASSQEGGIGYT
- TRBJ1-5 TRBV6-1 ASSDARPQH
- TRBJ1-1 TRBV30 AWSVNPERLGAF
- TRBJ1-1 TRBV4-2 ASSRQTAGGTEAF
- TRBJ2-2 TRBV25-1 ASSESSGMGAGELF
- TRBJ1-1 TRBV11-3 ASTPGGFVREAF
- TRBJ1-1 TRBV30 AWSVQETQAF
- TRBJ2-5 TRBV29-1 SVVGGGETQY
once TRBJ2-1 TRBV10-1 ASSERGPRYNEQF
once TRBJ1-1 TRBV29-1 SVIGQGRAF
- TRBJ2-7 TRBV25-1 ASSPRTSGSSEQY
- TRBJ2-1 TRBV7-2 ASSFGLPNEQF
- TRBJ1-3 TRBV27 ASSLKGTGNTIY
- TRBJ1-4 TRBV6-5 ASSYSGGAGEKLF
- TRBJ1-1 TRBV10-1 ASRAGENTEAF
- TRBJ1-5 TRBV28 ASSLWGRDQPQH
- TRBJ2-5 TRBV30 AWSVPTGLGETQY
- TRBJ1-5 TRBV28 ASSEGAGFQPQH
- TRBJ2-6 TRBV5-4 ASSLRWGYGANVLT
- TRBJ2-7 TRBV7-2 ASSLGGPTYEQY
many TRBJ1-2 TRBV27 ASSLSRGNYGYT
- TRBJ1-2 TRBV6-1 ASSEPTGWADYGYT
- TRBJ2-3 TRBV7-2 ASSLAQLGTDTQY
- TRBJ1-2 TRBV29-1 SVVPRDRGPNYGYT
- TRBJ1-2 TRBV19 ASTPGQDRVGYGYT
- TRBJ2-7 TRBV5-1 ASSTRRGSEEQY
- TRBJ1-6 TRBV6-6 ASSYSGDYNSPLH
- TRBJ2-1 TRBV27 ASSPNRVGTYNEQF
- TRBJ1-6 TRBV18 ASSLMSGQGKAALH
- TRBJ1-3 TRBV9 ASSARAPRGISGNTIY
once TRBJ2-3 TRBV11-2 ASSLELWALDTQY
once TRBJ2-5 TRBV5-4 ASSLGLAGNQETQY
once TRBJ2-3 TRBV18 ASSPGQISSTDTQY
- TRBJ2-5 TRBV11-2 ASSLVPTGQETQY
once TRBJ1-1 TRBV12-5 ASGLFSVPREGTEAF
- TRBJ2-5 TRBV7-6 ASSRPTGGRETQY
- TRBJ2-6 TRBV7-9 ASSLGGANVLT
- TRBJ2-5 TRBV6-1 ASSVRDRAETQY
- TRBJ1-1 TRBV27 ASRDPGFGGNTEAF
- TRBJ2-4 TRBV7-2 ASSLPTSGWKAKNIQY
few TRBJ2-5 TRBV15 ATSRGVTVETQY